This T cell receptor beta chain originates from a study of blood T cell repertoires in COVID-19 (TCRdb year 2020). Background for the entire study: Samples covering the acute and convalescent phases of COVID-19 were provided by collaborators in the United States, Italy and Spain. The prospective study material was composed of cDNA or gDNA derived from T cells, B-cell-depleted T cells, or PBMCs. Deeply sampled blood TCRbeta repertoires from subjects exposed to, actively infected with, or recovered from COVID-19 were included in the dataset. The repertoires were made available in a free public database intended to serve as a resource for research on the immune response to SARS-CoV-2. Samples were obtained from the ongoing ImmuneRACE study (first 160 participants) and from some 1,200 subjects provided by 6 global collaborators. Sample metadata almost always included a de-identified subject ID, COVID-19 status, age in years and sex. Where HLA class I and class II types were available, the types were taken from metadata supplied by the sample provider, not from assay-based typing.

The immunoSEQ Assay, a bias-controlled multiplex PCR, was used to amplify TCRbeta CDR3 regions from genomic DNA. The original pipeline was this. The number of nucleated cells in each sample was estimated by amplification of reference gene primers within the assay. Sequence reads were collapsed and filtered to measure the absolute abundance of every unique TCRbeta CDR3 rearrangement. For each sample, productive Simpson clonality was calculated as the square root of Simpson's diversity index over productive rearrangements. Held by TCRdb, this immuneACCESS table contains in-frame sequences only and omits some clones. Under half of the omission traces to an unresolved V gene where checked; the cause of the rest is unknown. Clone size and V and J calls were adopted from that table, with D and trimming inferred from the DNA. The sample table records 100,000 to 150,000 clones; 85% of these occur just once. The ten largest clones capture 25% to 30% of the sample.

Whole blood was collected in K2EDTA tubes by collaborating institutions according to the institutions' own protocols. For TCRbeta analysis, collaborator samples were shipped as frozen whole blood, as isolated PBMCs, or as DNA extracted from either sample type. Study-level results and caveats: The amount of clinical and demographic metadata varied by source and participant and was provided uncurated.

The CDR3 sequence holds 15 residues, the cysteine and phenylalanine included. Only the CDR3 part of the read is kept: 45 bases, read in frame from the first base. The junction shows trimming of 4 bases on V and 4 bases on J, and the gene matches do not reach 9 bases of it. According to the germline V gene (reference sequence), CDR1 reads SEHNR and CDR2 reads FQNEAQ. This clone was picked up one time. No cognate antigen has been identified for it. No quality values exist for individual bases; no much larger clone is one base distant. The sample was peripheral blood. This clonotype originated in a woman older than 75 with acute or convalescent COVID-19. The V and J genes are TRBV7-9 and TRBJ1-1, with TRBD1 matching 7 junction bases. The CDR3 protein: CASSSDRDSPTEAFF. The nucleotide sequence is TGTGCCAGCAGCTCCGATCGGGACAGCCCCACTGAAGCTTTCTTT.